What follows are 20 T cell receptor beta chains derived from one specimen sequenced in a study of blood T cell repertoires in COVID-19. Sequencing used immunoSEQ multiplex PCR; TCRdb keeps in-frame clones, though not all of them. The table has about 220,000 clones, about 86% seen once; the top ten hold more than 8%. Input material: peripheral blood. The source is a woman between 45 and 65 years old with acute or convalescent COVID-19.

Here the CDR3 DNA reads TGTGCCAGCAGCTTATCGGGTGGGACAGGGATCTACGAGCAGTACTTC. Translated: CASSLSGGTGIYEQYF. J is TRBJ2-7 and V is TRBV7-3; 9 nucleotides line up with TRBD1. CDR1 and CDR2 from the germline V gene are SGHTA and FQGTGA. J was trimmed by 3 bases and V by 2 bases; bases with no gene match: 8. The CDR3 has 16 residues. The whole variable domain, remainder taken from reference TRBV7-3 and TRBJ2-7, is GAGVSQTPSNKVTEKGKYVELRCDPISGHTALYWYRQSLGQGPEFLIYFQGTGAADDSGLPNDRFFAVRPEGSVSTLKIQRTERGDSAVYLCASSLSGGTGIYEQYFGPGTRLTVT.

The V call is TRBV29-1, the J call TRBJ1-1, with TRBD1 matching over 7 bases. J was trimmed by 7 bases and V by 8 bases; bases with no gene match: 7. Germline CDR1 is SQVTM and CDR2 is ANQGSEA. The CDR3 has 11 amino acids. CDR3 region: CSIRQGLEAFF. CDR3 in DNA: TGCAGCATTCGACAGGGCCTTGAAGCTTTCTTT.

The rearrangement joins TRBV28 to TRBJ1-2, with D maybe TRBD1 (5 bases). Germline V gene sequence: CDR1 MDHEN, CDR2 SYDVKM. CDR3 length: 14 amino acids. Trimming removed 6 bases at V and 0 bases at J, with 11 bases between. The CDR3 DNA sequence: TGTGCCAGCAGCTCCAGGGTAGCTAACTATGGCTACACCTTC. It specifies CASSSRVANYGYTF.

This chain links TRBV30 with TRBJ1-4; D remains ambiguous. Germline-derived CDR1 and CDR2 are GTSNPN and SVGIG (reference sequence). Between the trimmed V and J ends, which lost 0 bases and 8 bases, there was a span of 13 bases. This CDR3 contains 14 residues. CDR3 sequence: CAWSVGGGLEKLFF. In DNA, the CDR3 is TGTGCCTGGAGTGTAGGTGGAGGGTTGGAAAAACTGTTTTTT.

This clone came up many times. V usage is TRBV28 and J usage is TRBJ1-2; TRBD1 aligns across 10 bases. The CDR3 extends over 14 amino acids. Germline assignment: CDR1 MDHEN and CDR2 SYDVKM. Germline trimming cut 5 bases from V and 6 bases from J; bases unmatched to any gene: 6. The CDR3 is CASSLDRGRDGYTF. The CDR3 DNA follows: TGTGCCAGCAGTCTTGACAGGGGGCGGGATGGCTACACCTTC.

The chain carries TRBV18 and TRBJ1-3; no clear D. Trimming removed 8 bases from V and 0 bases from J, with 14 bases in between. The V gene's germline CDR1 is KGHSH and CDR2 LQKENI. The CDR3 is 15 amino acids. CDR3 sequence reads: CASTDSRVSGNTIYF. CDR3 nucleotides: TGTGCCAGCACCGACTCCCGGGTCTCTGGAAACACCATATATTTT.

The CDR3 spells CASSPVKKSNTGELFF. CDR3 coding DNA: TGTGCCAGCAGTCCGGTAAAAAAATCCAACACCGGGGAGCTGTTTTTT. The V and J genes are TRBV25-1 and TRBJ2-2, with D unclear. Between the trimmed V and J ends, which lost 5 bases and 2 bases, there was a span of 15 bases. Germline assignment: CDR1 MGHDK and CDR2 SYGVNS. The CDR3 runs 16 residues.

Notes on this clone: The identical CDR3 is also encoded by other nucleotide sequences in the sample. The J gene is TRBJ1-2, the V gene TRBV11-2; weak D call: TRBD1 (6 bases). V dropped 4 bases and J dropped 2 bases, with 8 bases sitting between them. This CDR3 contains 13 residues. The germline CDR1 and CDR2 sequences are SGHAT and FQNNGV. The CDR3 DNA reads TGTGCCAGCAGCTCCGACAGGAACTATGGCTACACCTTC. It codes for CASSSDRNYGYTF.

The V and J genes are TRBV18 and TRBJ2-5; tentatively, D is TRBD2 (5 bases). Trimming removed 3 bases from V and 0 bases from J, with 11 bases in between. The CDR3 has 15 amino acids. Germline-derived CDR1 and CDR2 are KGHSH and LQKENI. CDR3 in amino acids: CASSPPGRDQETQYF. CDR3 sequence (DNA): TGTGCCAGCTCACCCCCGGGAAGGGACCAAGAGACCCAGTACTTC.

This sequence joins TRBV18 and TRBJ2-1, with TRBD1 matching 8 bases. The germline V gene encodes CDR1 KGHSH and CDR2 LQKENI. The junction had 15 bases not matched to a gene; V was cut back by 3 bases and J by 8 bases. This CDR3 has 17 amino acids. The CDR3 DNA reads TGTGCCAGCTCACCCTTTAAGGACAGGGCATTGGATTATGAGCAGTTCTTC. It translates to CASSPFKDRALDYEQFF.

The gene calls are TRBV20-1 and TRBJ1-5; perhaps TRBD1 as D (6 bases). Germline values: CDR1 DFQATT, CDR2 SNEGSKA (reference sequence). The V end lost 3 bases, the J end lost 6 bases, and 15 bases lay between the germline ends. CDR3 length: 14 residues. In nucleotides, the CDR3 is TGCAGTGCTAGTGGTGGGGGCTTCCGTCAGCCCCAGCATTTT. Residues: CSASGGGFRQPQHF.

This chain uses TRBV3-1 (or the pseudogene TRBV3-2) with TRBJ2-7; D might be TRBD2 (6 bases). This CDR3 comprises 16 residues. Trimming took off 0 bases at V and 1 base at J, with 13 bases between the two ends. Germline V gives CDR1 LGHDT, CDR2 YNNKEL (reference sequence). The CDR3: CASSQDSGTPSYEQYF. The CDR3 DNA reads TGTGCCAGCAGCCAAGATTCGGGGACTCCATCCTACGAGCAGTACTTC.

This chain links TRBV5-1 with TRBJ1-1; 9 nucleotides agree with TRBD1. The V gene's germline CDR1 is SGHRS and CDR2 YFSETQ. The CDR3 is 16 residues long. V lost 0 bases and J lost 11; bases outside the gene matches: 14. The CDR3 DNA follows: TGCGCCAGCAGCTTGGGCCCTCCGGGACAGGGAATTGAGGCTTTCTTT. Its protein product is CASSLGPPGQGIEAFF.

This clone was found once. This chain connects TRBV3-1 (or the pseudogene TRBV3-2) to TRBJ2-2, with 9 bases that match TRBD2. CDR3 length: 15 residues. Germline V CDR1 and CDR2: LGHDT, YNNKEL (reference sequence). Trimming at V came to 1 base and at J to 7 bases, leaving 4 bases not matched to a gene. In DNA form, the CDR3 reads TGTGCCAGCAGCCAAGTAGCGGGAGACGACGGGGAGCTGTTTTTT. This gives the protein CASSQVAGDDGELFF.

The V and J genes are TRBV5-3 and TRBJ1-5; 7 bases match TRBD1. TRBV5-3 is placed among ORFs of uncertain function. The CDR3 has 19 amino acids. The J segment lost 0 bases and the V segment lost 0 bases, leaving 12 bases of the junction unmatched. The CDR3: CARSLASGQAFYSNQPQHF. The CDR3 DNA reads as TGTGCCAGAAGCTTGGCATCTGGACAGGCCTTTTATAGCAATCAGCCCCAGCATTTT.

The J gene is TRBJ1-1, the V gene TRBV2; maybe TRBD1 (5 bases). Germline V CDR1 and CDR2: SNHLY, FYNNEI. There are 13 residues in the CDR3. The germline V and J ends were trimmed by 5 bases and 4 bases, with 11 bases remaining between them. The CDR3: CASSIRGSTEAFF. CDR3 in DNA: TGTGCCAGCAGTATAAGGGGTAGCACTGAAGCTTTCTTT. The variable domain in full, completed from reference TRBV2 and TRBJ1-1, reads EPEVTQTPSHQVTQMGQEVILRCVPISNHLYFYWYRQILGQKVEFLVSFYNNEISEKSEIFDDQFSVERPDGSNFTLKIRSTKLEDSAMYFCASSIRGSTEAFFGQGTRLTVV.

The table lists this clone with a count of one. This rearrangement joins TRBV9 to TRBJ1-1; D remains unclear. The germline CDR1 and CDR2 sequences are SGDLS and YYNGEE. V dropped 0 bases and J dropped 5 bases, with 5 bases sitting between them. CDR3 length: 12 residues. As DNA, the CDR3 is TGTGCCAGCAGCGTAGGAGGGACTGAAGCTTTCTTT. It codes for CASSVGGTEAFF.

J is TRBJ2-4 and V is TRBV1; TRBD2, the D gene given by the table, was not confirmed from the DNA. TRBV1 is reported as a pseudogene. The CDR3 contains 16 residues. CDR3 DNA sequence: TGCACCAGCAGCCAAGATTTGAGACTAGCCAAAAACATTCAGTACTTC. Translated, it gives CTSSQDLRLAKNIQYF.

This clone has a single count. The chain couples TRBV30 to TRBJ2-5; 15 bases fit TRBD2. The V segment lost 0 bases and the J segment 7 bases; nucleotides outside the gene matches: 9. Germline values: CDR1 GTSNPN, CDR2 SVGIG (reference sequence). The CDR3 extends over 17 amino acids. The CDR3 sequence is CAWSVRRTSGRAGTQYF. Here the CDR3 DNA reads TGTGCCTGGAGTGTACGCAGGACTAGCGGGAGGGCCGGGACCCAGTACTTC.

The chain is built from TRBV4-1 and TRBJ1-4; D perhaps matches TRBD1 (6 bases). The CDR3 sequence is 19 residues long. V was shortened by 0 bases and J by 1 base, with 18 bases between the two germline ends. Germline lookup yields CDR1 MGHRA and CDR2 YSYEKL. The CDR3 protein is CASSQDGQGWVVTNEKLFF. In DNA, the CDR3 is TGCGCCAGCAGCCAAGATGGGCAGGGGTGGGTTGTAACTAATGAAAAACTGTTTTTT.